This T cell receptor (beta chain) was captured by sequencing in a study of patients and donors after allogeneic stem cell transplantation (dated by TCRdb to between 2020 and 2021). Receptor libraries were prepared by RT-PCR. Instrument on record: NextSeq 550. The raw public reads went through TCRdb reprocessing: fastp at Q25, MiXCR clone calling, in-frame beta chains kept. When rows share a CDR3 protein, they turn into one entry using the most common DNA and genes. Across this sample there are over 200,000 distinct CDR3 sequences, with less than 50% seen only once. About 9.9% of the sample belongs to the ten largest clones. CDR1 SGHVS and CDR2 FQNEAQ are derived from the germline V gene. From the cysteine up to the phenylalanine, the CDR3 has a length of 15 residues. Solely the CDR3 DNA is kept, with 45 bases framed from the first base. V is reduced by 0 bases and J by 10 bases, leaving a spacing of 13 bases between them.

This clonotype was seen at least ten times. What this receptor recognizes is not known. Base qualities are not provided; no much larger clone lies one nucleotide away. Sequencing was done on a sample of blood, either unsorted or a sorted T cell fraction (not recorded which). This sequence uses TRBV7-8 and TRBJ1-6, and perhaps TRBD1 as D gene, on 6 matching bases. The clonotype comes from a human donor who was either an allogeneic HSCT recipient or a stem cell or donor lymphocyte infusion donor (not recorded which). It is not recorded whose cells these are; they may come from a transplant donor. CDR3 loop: CASSLAGRGRSPLHF. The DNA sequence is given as TGTGCCAGCAGCTTAGCAGGCAGGGGCCGCTCACCCCTCCACTTT. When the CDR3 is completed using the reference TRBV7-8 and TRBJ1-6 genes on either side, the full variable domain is GAGVSQSPRYKVAKRGQDVALRCDPISGHVSLFWYQQALGQGPEFLTYFQNEAQLDKSGLPSDRFFAERPEGSVSTLKIQRTQQEDSAVYLCASSLAGRGRSPLHFGNGTRLTVT.